A single count supports the clone carrying this T cell receptor beta chain. These data come from a study of OX40 agonist ivuxolimab in advanced cancers. The V gene end was trimmed by 7 bases and the J gene end by 8 bases; junction bases not matched to a gene: 11. There are 14 residues in the CDR3. The germline V gene has CDR1 MNHEY and CDR2 SVGAGI. Clones were read by immunoSEQ multiplex PCR, and TCRdb kept only the in-frame ones, dropping some. In the table there are around 31,000 clones, around nine tenths of which are singletons. This receptor was taken from an adult with an advanced solid tumor such as melanoma, head and neck, liver or kidney cancer. Sequenced here: CD4+ or CD8+ T cells sorted from blood, sampled in a trial of the OX40 agonist ivuxolimab. This chain connects TRBV6-5 to TRBJ1-5; 7 nucleotides align to TRBD1. The CDR3, as DNA: TGTGCCAGCATTCTAAGGGACAGAGGGAAGCCCCAGCATTTT. This codes for CASILRDRGKPQHF.